This is a list of T cell receptor beta chains from one sample in a study of cytomegalovirus exposure and HLA in healthy donors. Sequenced by immunoSEQ multiplex PCR; TCRdb stores in-frame clones only, minus some. Here the sample table reports around 100,000 clones. The sample consisted of PBMCs. Receptors were obtained from a man aged 25 to 45 in good health and CMV-seronegative. Each CDR3 is given with its conserved first and last residue. The order of the fields is D gene, J gene, V gene, CDR3 protein, CDR3 DNA. The D gene is left open where the match is weak.

D gene: .
J gene: TRBJ1-5
V gene: TRBV18
CDR3 protein: CASSPETGRDQPQHF
CDR3 DNA: TGTGCCAGCTCACCAGAGACAGGCCGGGATCAGCCCCAGCATTTT

D gene: .
J gene: TRBJ1-6
V gene: TRBV10-3
CDR3 protein: CAISESDTNSPLHF
CDR3 DNA: TGTGCCATCAGTGAATCAGATACTAATTCACCCCTCCACTTT

D gene: TRBD1
J gene: TRBJ1-2
V gene: TRBV19
CDR3 protein: CASSTWTGEDYGYTF
CDR3 DNA: TGTGCCAGTAGTACCTGGACAGGGGAGGACTATGGCTACACCTTC

D gene: .
J gene: TRBJ2-7
V gene: TRBV6-1
CDR3 protein: CASSEAQGGSYEQYF
CDR3 DNA: TGTGCCAGCAGTGAAGCACAGGGGGGGAGCTACGAGCAGTACTTC

D gene: TRBD2
J gene: TRBJ2-2
V gene: TRBV7-6
CDR3 protein: CASSQSGGVSTGELFF
CDR3 DNA: TGTGCCAGCAGCCAAAGCGGGGGGGTTAGCACCGGGGAGCTGTTTTTT

D gene: TRBD1
J gene: TRBJ1-2
V gene: TRBV19
CDR3 protein: CASTPRGQPIIYGYTF
CDR3 DNA: TGTGCCAGTACCCCGAGGGGACAGCCTATTATCTATGGCTACACCTTC

D gene: TRBD1
J gene: TRBJ2-7
V gene: TRBV18
CDR3 protein: CASSSTGGEQYF
CDR3 DNA: TGTGCCAGCTCGTCCACAGGGGGCGAGCAGTACTTC

D gene: TRBD1
J gene: TRBJ2-3
V gene: TRBV2
CDR3 protein: CASSGETGVTDTQYF
CDR3 DNA: TGTGCCAGCAGTGGCGAGACAGGGGTTACCGATACGCAGTATTTT

D gene: .
J gene: TRBJ2-5
V gene: TRBV11-1
CDR3 protein: CASSFDRGRETQYF
CDR3 DNA: TGTGCCAGCAGCTTTGATCGGGGTAGAGAGACCCAGTACTTC

D gene: TRBD1
J gene: TRBJ1-3
V gene: TRBV4-3
CDR3 protein: CASSLWPVTGGTGNTIYF
CDR3 DNA: TGCGCCAGCAGCCTCTGGCCGGTGACAGGGGGCACTGGAAACACCATATATTTT

D gene: .
J gene: TRBJ1-6
V gene: TRBV6-5
CDR3 protein: CASSQGSSYNSPLHF
CDR3 DNA: TGTGCCAGCAGTCAGGGTAGCTCCTATAATTCACCCCTCCACTTT